The 20 T cell receptor beta chains in this list originate from one sample, sequenced in a study of blood T cell repertoires in COVID-19. TCRdb's copy holds only in-frame clones and misses some; the assay was immunoSEQ multiplex PCR. Here the sample spans about 270,000 clones, 85% being singletons. Sequencing was performed on peripheral blood. All receptors come from a woman between 45 and 65 years old with active or convalescent COVID-19.

The chain employs TRBV20-1 and TRBJ1-2; 8 bases are shared with TRBD1. The ends lost 3 bases at V and 6 bases at J; junction bases unmatched: 6. Looked up from germline, CDR1 is DFQATT and CDR2 is SNEGSKA (reference sequence). This CDR3 is built from 13 residues. CDR3 nucleotide sequence: TGCAGTGCTAGTCAGGGGGCTTGGCATGGCTACACCTTC. This codes for CSASQGAWHGYTF.

This rearrangement joins TRBV19 to TRBJ1-5, with a possible D match to TRBD1 (5 bases). V was shortened by 4 bases and J by 4 bases, with 8 bases between the two germline ends. The CDR3 consists of 13 residues. Germline loops: CDR1 LNHDA, CDR2 SQIVND (reference sequence). The CDR3 region has the DNA TGTGCCAGTAGTAAGGGGATGAATCAGCCCCAGCATTTT. Translation gives CASSKGMNQPQHF.

The chain links TRBV6-4 to TRBJ1-1, with TRBD1 identical over 12 bases. The CDR3 length is 17 residues. Germline CDR1 reads MRHNA; CDR2 reads SNTAGT. V trimming: 8 bases; J trimming: 0 bases; junction bases outside the gene matches: 10. Written as DNA, the CDR3 is TGTGCCAGCCAAGTGGGGACAGGGGGCCCCTTGAACACTGAAGCTTTCTTT. It is translated as CASQVGTGGPLNTEAFF.

This chain joins TRBV15 and TRBJ2-5; D is possibly TRBD2 (5 bases). Trimming removed 3 bases at V and 5 bases at J, with 10 bases between. Per germline, CDR1 LNHNV and CDR2 YYDKDF (reference sequence). The CDR3 covers 13 residues. The CDR3 DNA is TGTGCCACCAGCAGGCCTAGCCAGGAGACCCAGTACTTC. Amino acids: CATSRPSQETQYF.

This clone was observed a single time. The V gene is TRBV6-5, the J gene TRBJ1-2; D is possibly TRBD1 (6 bases). Germline values: CDR1 MNHEY, CDR2 SVGAGI. CDR3 length: 14 amino acids. Trimming removed 6 bases at V and 0 bases at J, with 11 bases between. The CDR3 loop is CASRPTGSNYGYTF. The CDR3 bases are TGTGCCAGCAGACCGACAGGATCTAACTATGGCTACACCTTC.

This chain uses TRBV10-3 with TRBJ2-7; D possibly corresponds to TRBD2 (5 bases). Trimming left V 2 bases short and J 7 bases short, with 18 bases between. The CDR3 is made up of 15 amino acids. Germline CDR1 is ENHRY and CDR2 is SYGVKD. DNA of the CDR3: TGTGCCATCAGTGAGAGGGCCGCTCCCCGCGGGGAGCAGTACTTC. Protein: CAISERAAPRGEQYF.

V is TRBV28 and J is TRBJ1-1; TRBD1 matches 8 bases. V shed 7 bases and J 1 base; nucleotides not matched to a gene: 8. CDR1 and CDR2 from the germline V gene are MDHEN and SYDVKM. The CDR3 has 15 residues. CDR3 in DNA: TGTGCCAGCACCCCAGGGGGCGCCGAGAACACTGAAGCTTTCTTT. Protein sequence: CASTPGGAENTEAFF.

The chain links TRBV19 to TRBJ1-4; D uncertain. There are 13 residues in the CDR3. The V gene lost 5 bases and the J gene lost 8 bases, with 12 bases spanning the gap. Looked up from germline, CDR1 is LNHDA and CDR2 is SQIVND (reference sequence). The CDR3, as DNA: TGTGCCAGTAGTGTCCGAGGCCGGGAAAAACTGTTTTTT. Protein: CASSVRGREKLFF.

The chain carries TRBV6-6 and TRBJ1-3; TRBD1 might be the D (6 bases). CDR3 length equals 18 residues. V was trimmed by 5 bases and J by 0 bases, leaving 20 bases between them. Germline CDR1 and CDR2: MNHNY and SVGAGI (reference sequence). The CDR3 DNA sequence: TGTGCCAGCAGTCCACCTTCCGGGACACCTTACTCTGGAAACACCATATATTTT. Protein product: CASSPPSGTPYSGNTIYF.

This chain links TRBV11-2 with TRBJ2-1; 11 bases agree with TRBD1. The CDR3 is 19 residues long. The V segment lost 5 bases and the J segment 0 bases; nucleotides outside the gene matches: 12. Germline V CDR1 and CDR2: SGHAT, FQNNGV. CDR3 nucleotides: TGTGCCAGCAGCCGTATCCCCGGGACAGGGGGGGCCTCCTACAATGAGCAGTTCTTC. This encodes CASSRIPGTGGASYNEQFF.

The CDR3 bases are TGCGCCAGCAGCCCTAGGGGACTAGCCAAAAACATTCAGTACTTC. This gives the protein CASSPRGLAKNIQYF. The chain is built from TRBV5-1 and TRBJ2-4; maybe TRBD2 (6 bases). This CDR3 comprises 15 residues. V lost 4 bases and J 0 bases, leaving 11 bases between the germline ends. Germline assignment: CDR1 SGHRS and CDR2 YFSETQ.

The table lists this clone with a few counts. This chain uses TRBV6-6 with TRBJ2-7, with 8 bases aligning to TRBD2. Germline CDR1 MNHNY, CDR2 SVGAGI (reference sequence). The CDR3 is made up of 15 amino acids. V dropped 5 bases and J dropped 4; count of bases not matched to a gene: 10. CDR3 amino acids: CASSDLAGGEYEQYF. The DNA for the CDR3 is TGTGCCAGCAGTGACTTGGCGGGGGGCGAATACGAGCAGTACTTC.

J is TRBJ2-7 and V is TRBV10-3; the D gene is possibly TRBD2 (5 bases). This CDR3 is 13 amino acids long. Germline V gene data show CDR1 as ENHRY and CDR2 as SYGVKD. The V and J ends lost 2 bases and 4 bases respectively, with 9 bases between them. CDR3 DNA sequence: TGTGCCATCAGTGAGAGAGCGGATTACGAGCAGTACTTC. It is translated as CAISERADYEQYF.

The chain links TRBV19 to TRBJ1-3; possibly TRBD1 for D (6 bases). Germline V gene sequence: CDR1 LNHDA, CDR2 SQIVND (reference sequence). CDR3 length: 14 amino acids. The V end was cut by 4 bases, the J end by 8 bases, with 15 bases between. The DNA of the CDR3 is TGTGCCAGTAGTACGGCAGGGGATTTTGACACCATATATTTT. As protein: CASSTAGDFDTIYF.

Points on this clone: Distinct nucleotide sequences in the sample also encode this CDR3. DNA of the CDR3: TGTGCCAGCAGTTACTCGCGGGGGAACTATGGCTACACCTTC. Translation: CASSYSRGNYGYTF. The chain combines TRBV6-6 with TRBJ1-2; D is perhaps TRBD1 (5 bases). Trimming took off 0 bases at V and 2 bases at J, with 7 bases between the two ends. The germline V gene encodes CDR1 MNHNY and CDR2 SVGAGI (reference sequence). CDR3 length: 14 residues.

J is TRBJ2-2 and V is TRBV5-6; 9 bases match TRBD1. The CDR3 spans 16 residues. Trimming at V came to 1 base and at J to 3 bases, leaving 4 bases not matched to a gene. Germline CDR1 and CDR2: SGHDT and YYEEEE. CDR3 sequence reads: CASSLMGQGYTGELFF. Written as DNA, the CDR3 is TGTGCCAGCAGCTTGATGGGACAGGGATACACCGGGGAGCTGTTTTTT.

The rearrangement uses TRBV20-1 and TRBJ2-1; tentatively, D is TRBD1 (5 bases). Germline loops: CDR1 DFQATT, CDR2 SNEGSKA (reference sequence). The length of the CDR3 is 11 residues. The CDR3 DNA sequence: TGCGGCGCCCAGGGCCCCAATGAGCAGTTCTTC. It yields the protein CGAQGPNEQFF.

The rearrangement links TRBV5-1 to TRBJ2-2; 7 bases fit TRBD1. V lost 2 bases, J lost 8 bases, and 12 bases stayed unmatched. CDR1 and CDR2 (germline): SGHRS, YFSETQ. The CDR3 totals 16 residues. The CDR3 DNA sequence: TGCGCCAGCAGCTTAGGTGCCGGTGGACAGGCTGGGGAGCTGTTTTTT. This sequence encodes CASSLGAGGQAGELFF.

This clone has a handful of counts. This chain uses TRBV7-9 with TRBJ2-7; weak D call: TRBD1 (6 bases). Trimming took off 6 bases at V and 0 bases at J, with 12 bases between the two ends. The V gene's germline CDR1 is SEHNR and CDR2 FQNEAQ (reference sequence). This CDR3 spans 14 amino acids. The CDR3 reads CASSFNRASYEQYF. In DNA, the CDR3 is TGTGCCAGCAGTTTTAACAGGGCCTCCTACGAGCAGTACTTC.

V gene TRBV7-8 combines with J gene TRBJ1-5; perhaps TRBD1 as D (5 bases). The CDR3 length is 15 residues. Per the germline V gene, CDR1 is SGHVS and CDR2 is FQNEAQ. V lost 0 bases and J 6 bases, leaving 12 bases between the germline ends. This CDR3 is CASSLADSWSQPQHF. The DNA for the CDR3 is TGTGCCAGCAGCTTAGCTGACAGTTGGAGTCAGCCCCAGCATTTT.